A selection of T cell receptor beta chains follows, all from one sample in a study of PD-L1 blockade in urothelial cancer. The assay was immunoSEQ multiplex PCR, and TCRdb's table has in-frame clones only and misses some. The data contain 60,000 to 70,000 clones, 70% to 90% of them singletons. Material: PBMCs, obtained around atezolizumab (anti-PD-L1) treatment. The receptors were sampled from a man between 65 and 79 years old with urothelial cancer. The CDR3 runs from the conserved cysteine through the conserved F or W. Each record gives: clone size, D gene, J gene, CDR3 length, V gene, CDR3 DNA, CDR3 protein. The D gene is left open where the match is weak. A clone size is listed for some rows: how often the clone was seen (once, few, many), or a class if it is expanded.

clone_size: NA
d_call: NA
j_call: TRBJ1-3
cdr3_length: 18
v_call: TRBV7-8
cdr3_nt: TGTGCCAGCAGCCACAGGTTTCGGTCTAAGCTCGGTGGAAACACCATATATTTT
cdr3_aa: CASSHRFRSKLGGNTIYF

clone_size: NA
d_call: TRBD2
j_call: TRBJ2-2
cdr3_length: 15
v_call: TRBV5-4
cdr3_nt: TGTGCCAGCAGCTTGACTAGCGGGAGTTCCGGGGAGCTGTTTTTT
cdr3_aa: CASSLTSGSSGELFF

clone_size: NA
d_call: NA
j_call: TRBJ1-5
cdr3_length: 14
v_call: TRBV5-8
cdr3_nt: TGTGCCAGCAGCTTCGACAGAACCAATCAGCCCCAGCATTTT
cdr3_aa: CASSFDRTNQPQHF

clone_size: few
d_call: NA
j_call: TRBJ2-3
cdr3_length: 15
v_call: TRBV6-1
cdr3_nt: TGTGCCAGCAGTAGGGGCCTAGGGAGCACAGATACGCAGTATTTT
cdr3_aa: CASSRGLGSTDTQYF

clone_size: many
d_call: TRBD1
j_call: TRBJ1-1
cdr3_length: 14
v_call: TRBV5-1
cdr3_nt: TGCGCCAGCAGCACGGGACAGGGAGGCACTGAAGCTTTCTTT
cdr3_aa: CASSTGQGGTEAFF

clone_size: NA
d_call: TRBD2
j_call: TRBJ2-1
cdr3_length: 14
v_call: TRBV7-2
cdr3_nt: TGTGCCAGCAGCAAGACTAGCGATAGTAATGAGCAGTTCTTC
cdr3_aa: CASSKTSDSNEQFF

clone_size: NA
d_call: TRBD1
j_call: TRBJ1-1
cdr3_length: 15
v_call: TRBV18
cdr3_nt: TGTGCCAGCTCACCCAAGACAGGGATGAACACTGAAGCTTTCTTT
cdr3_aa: CASSPKTGMNTEAFF

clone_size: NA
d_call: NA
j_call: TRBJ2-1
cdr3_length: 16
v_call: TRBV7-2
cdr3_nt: TGTGCCAGCAGCTTAATTAGGGCTAGCGCCGGGGGTGAGCAGTTCTTC
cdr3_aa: CASSLIRASAGGEQFF

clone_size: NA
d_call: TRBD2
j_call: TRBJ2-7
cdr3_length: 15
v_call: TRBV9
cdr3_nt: TGTGCCAGCAGCGTAGGATCGGGACTAGCGTACGAGCAGTACTTC
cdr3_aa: CASSVGSGLAYEQYF

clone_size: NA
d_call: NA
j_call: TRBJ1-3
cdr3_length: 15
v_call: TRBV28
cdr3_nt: TGTGCCAGCAGTCCCCCCCGTGTCTCTGGAAACACCATATATTTT
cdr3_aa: CASSPPRVSGNTIYF

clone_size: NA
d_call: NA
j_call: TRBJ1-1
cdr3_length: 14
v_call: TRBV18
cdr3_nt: TGTGCCAGCTCACCAGACACGGGGGGGACTGAAGCTTTCTTT
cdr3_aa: CASSPDTGGTEAFF

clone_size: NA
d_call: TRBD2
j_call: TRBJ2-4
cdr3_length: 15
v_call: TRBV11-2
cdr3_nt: TGTGCCAGCAGCGTAGGACTAGCGGGAATAAACATTCAGTACTTC
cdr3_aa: CASSVGLAGINIQYF

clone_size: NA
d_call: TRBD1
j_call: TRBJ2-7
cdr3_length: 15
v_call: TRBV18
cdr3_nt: TGTGCCAGCTCACCGGCCCCGGGACAGGGTTACGAGCAGTACTTC
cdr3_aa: CASSPAPGQGYEQYF

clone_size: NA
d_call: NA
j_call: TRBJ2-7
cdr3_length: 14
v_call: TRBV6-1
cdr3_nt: TGTGCCAGCACCTTAGACAGGAGCTCCTACGAGCAGTACTTC
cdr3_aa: CASTLDRSSYEQYF

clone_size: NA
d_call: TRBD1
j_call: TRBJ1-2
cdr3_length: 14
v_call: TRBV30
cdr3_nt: TGTGCCTGGAATCGGGACAGGGGGCGTTCTGGCTACACCTTC
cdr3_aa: CAWNRDRGRSGYTF

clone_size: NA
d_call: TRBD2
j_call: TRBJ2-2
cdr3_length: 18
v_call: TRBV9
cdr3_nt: TGTGCCAGCAGCGTAGCTGGAGGCCTAGCGGGACGGAACGGGGAGCTGTTTTTT
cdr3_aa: CASSVAGGLAGRNGELFF

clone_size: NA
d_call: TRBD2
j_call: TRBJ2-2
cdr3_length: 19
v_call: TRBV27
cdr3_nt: TGTGCCAACACGAACAGGACTAGCGGGAGGGCCGCGAACACCGGGGAGCTGTTTTTT
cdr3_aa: CANTNRTSGRAANTGELFF

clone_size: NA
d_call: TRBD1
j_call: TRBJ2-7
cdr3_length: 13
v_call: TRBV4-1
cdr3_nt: TGCGCCAGCAGCCAGGGACAGGCCTACGAGCAGTACTTC
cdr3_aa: CASSQGQAYEQYF

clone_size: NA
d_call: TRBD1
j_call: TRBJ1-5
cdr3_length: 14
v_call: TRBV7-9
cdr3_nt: TGTGCCAGCAGCGTACAGGGGGGCAATCAGCCCCAGCATTTT
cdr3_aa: CASSVQGGNQPQHF

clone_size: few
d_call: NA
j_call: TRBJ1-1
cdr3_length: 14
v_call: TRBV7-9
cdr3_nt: TGTGCCAGCAGCCTCAGTCTCGAGGGCACTGAAGCTTTCTTT
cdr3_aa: CASSLSLEGTEAFF

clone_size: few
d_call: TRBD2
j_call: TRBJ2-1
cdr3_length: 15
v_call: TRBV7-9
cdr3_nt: TGTGCCAGCAGCTTATGGCGGGAGGTCGTTGGGGAGCAGTTCTTC
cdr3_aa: CASSLWREVVGEQFF

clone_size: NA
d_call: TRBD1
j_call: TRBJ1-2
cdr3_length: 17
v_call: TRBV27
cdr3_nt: TGTGCCAGCAGTTTAGGGACAGGGAATTTGGGCACCTATGGCTACACCTTC
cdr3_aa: CASSLGTGNLGTYGYTF

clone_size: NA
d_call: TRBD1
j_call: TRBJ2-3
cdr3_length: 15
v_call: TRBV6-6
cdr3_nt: TGTGCCAGCAGTATAAGCGACAGGGCAACAGATACGCAGTATTTT
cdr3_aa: CASSISDRATDTQYF

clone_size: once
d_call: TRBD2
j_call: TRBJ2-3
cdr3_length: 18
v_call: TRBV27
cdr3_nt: TGTGCCAGCACTCCTTCGGTGGGGGACTACGCTAGCACAGATACGCAGTATTTT
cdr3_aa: CASTPSVGDYASTDTQYF

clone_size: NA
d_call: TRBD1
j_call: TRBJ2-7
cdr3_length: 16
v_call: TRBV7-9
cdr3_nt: TGTGCCAGCAGCAACCTATGGGACAGGGGCTCCTACGAGCAGTACTTC
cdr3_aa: CASSNLWDRGSYEQYF

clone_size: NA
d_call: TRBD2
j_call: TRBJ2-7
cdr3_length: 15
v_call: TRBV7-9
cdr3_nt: TGTGCCAGCAGCCCGTTAGCGGGACCGACCTACGAGCAGTACTTC
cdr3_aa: CASSPLAGPTYEQYF

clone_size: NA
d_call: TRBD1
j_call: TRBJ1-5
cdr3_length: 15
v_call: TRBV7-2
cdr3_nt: TGTGCCAGCAGCTTAGTAACAGGGGGCAATCAGCCCCAGCATTTT
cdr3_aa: CASSLVTGGNQPQHF

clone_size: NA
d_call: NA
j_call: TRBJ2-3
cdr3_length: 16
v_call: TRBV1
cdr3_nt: TGCACCAGCAGCCAAGCAGCGGGGATTAGCACAGATACGCAGTATTTT
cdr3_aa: CTSSQAAGISTDTQYF

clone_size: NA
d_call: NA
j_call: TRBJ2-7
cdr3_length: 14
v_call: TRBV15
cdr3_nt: TGTGCCACCAGCAGAGATCGGAACAGCTACGAGCAGTACTTC
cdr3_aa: CATSRDRNSYEQYF

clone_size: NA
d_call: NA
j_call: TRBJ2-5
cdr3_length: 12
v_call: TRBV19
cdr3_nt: TGTGCCAGTAGTACCGCCGCGGAGACCCAGTACTTC
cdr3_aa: CASSTAAETQYF

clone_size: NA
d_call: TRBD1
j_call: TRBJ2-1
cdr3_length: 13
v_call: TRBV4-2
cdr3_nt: TGTGCCAGCGCCCCCGACAGGGGGAATGAGCAGTTCTTC
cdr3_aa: CASAPDRGNEQFF

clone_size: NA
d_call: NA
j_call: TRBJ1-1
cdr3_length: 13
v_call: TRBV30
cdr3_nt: TGTGCCTGGAGGGGGGGTGTTGAGGCTGAAGCTTTCTTT
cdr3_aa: CAWRGGVEAEAFF

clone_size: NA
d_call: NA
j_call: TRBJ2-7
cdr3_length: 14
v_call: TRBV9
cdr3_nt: TGTGCCAGCAGCGTAGGGGGTAGCGGCAACGAGCAGTACTTC
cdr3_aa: CASSVGGSGNEQYF

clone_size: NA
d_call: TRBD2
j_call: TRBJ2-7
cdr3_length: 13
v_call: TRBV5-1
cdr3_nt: TGCGCCAGCAGCTGGGGGGGCTCCTACGAGCAGTACTTC
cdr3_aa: CASSWGGSYEQYF

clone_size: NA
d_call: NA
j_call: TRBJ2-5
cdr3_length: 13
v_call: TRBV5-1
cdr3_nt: TGCGCCAGCAGCGAACAGGGTGGAGAGACCCAGTACTTC
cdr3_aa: CASSEQGGETQYF

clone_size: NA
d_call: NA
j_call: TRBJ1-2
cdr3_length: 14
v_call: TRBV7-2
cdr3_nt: TGTGCCAGCAGCTTAGACGGGGGAAACTATGGCTACACCTTC
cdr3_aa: CASSLDGGNYGYTF

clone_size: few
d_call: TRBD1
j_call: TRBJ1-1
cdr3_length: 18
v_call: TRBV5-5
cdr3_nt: TGTGCCAGCAGCCTAACGGGGACACGGACAGGGGCTAACACTGAAGCTTTCTTT
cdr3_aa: CASSLTGTRTGANTEAFF

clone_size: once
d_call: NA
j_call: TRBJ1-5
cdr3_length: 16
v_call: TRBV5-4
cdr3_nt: TGTGCCAGCAGCTGGGGGGGCCCCCGATCGAATCAGCCCCAGCATTTT
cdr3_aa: CASSWGGPRSNQPQHF